The clone carrying this T cell receptor (beta chain) has more than one count but fewer than ten. The antigen remains unidentified. This cohort consisted of healthy bone marrow donors. This sample is drawn from a study of cytomegalovirus exposure and HLA in healthy donors. On the study more broadly: Across 350 to 400 genotyped donors, 81% landed in the Caucasian-associated ancestry cluster.

PCR used 60 Vbeta primers and 13 Jbeta primers. Only in-frame clones appear in the TCRdb table, and some are missing; sequencing was by immunoSEQ multiplex PCR. The sample records roughly 120,000 clones, approximately 70% being singletons. V was shortened by 1 base and J by 0 bases, with 20 bases between the two germline ends. This CDR3 has 19 amino acids. In germline, CDR1 is SGHTS, CDR2 YDEGEE. Whole-study results and caveats: Later analysis showed TCR association rates varying by HLA locus, highest for DRB1 and lowest for HLA-C.

This receptor was taken from a young man in good health and CMV-seropositive. This chain connects TRBV5-8 to TRBJ2-4; tentative D call: TRBD1 (5 bases). Source material: PBMCs. The CDR3 region has the DNA TGTGCCAGCAGCTTGATAGCAGGGCTGAGTCAAGGAGCCAAAAACATTCAGTACTTC. Residues: CASSLIAGLSQGAKNIQYF. The full variable domain, in which reference TRBV5-8 and TRBJ2-4 provide the parts outside the CDR3, is EAGVTQSPTHLIKTRGQQATLRCSPISGHTSVYWYQQALGLGLQFLLWYDEGEERNRGNFPPRFSGRQFPNYSSELNVNALELEDSALYLCASSLIAGLSQGAKNIQYFGAGTRLSVL.